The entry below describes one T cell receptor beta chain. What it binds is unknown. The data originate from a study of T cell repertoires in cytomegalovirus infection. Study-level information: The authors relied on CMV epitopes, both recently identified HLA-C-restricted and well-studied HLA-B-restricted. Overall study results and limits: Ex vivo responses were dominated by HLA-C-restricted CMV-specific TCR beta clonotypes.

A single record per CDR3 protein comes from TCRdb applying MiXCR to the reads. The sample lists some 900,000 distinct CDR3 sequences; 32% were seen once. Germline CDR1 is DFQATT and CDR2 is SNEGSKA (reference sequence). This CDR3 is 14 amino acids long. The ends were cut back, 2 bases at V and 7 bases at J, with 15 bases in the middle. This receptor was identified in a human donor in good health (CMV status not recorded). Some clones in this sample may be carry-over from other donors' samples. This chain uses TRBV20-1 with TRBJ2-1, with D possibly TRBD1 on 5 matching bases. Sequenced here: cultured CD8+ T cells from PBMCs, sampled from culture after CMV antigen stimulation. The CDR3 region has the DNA TGCAGTGCTAGATACTGGACAAGGGTTAATGAGCAGTTCTTC. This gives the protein CSARYWTRVNEQFF.